Below, 5 T cell receptor beta chains from the same sample are listed, as sequenced in a study of cytomegalovirus exposure and HLA in healthy donors. The PCR had 60 Vbeta and 13 Jbeta primers. Libraries were prepared by immunoSEQ multiplex PCR; TCRdb keeps only in-frame clonotypes and omits some of them. The sample has approximately 190,000 clones, 84% seen once. Specimen: PBMCs. Receptors originate from a woman aged 45-65 years in good health and CMV-seropositive.

J is TRBJ1-2 and V is TRBV10-1; D unclear. CDR1 and CDR2 from the germline V gene are WNHNN and SYGVQD (reference sequence). Trimming pared 10 bases from V and 6 bases from J, leaving 6 bases between. The CDR3 runs 9 residues. CDR3 bases: TGCGCCAAACATAATGGCTACACCTTC. This translates into CAKHNGYTF.

This sequence joins TRBV7-9 and TRBJ2-5; weak D call: TRBD2 (6 bases). The CDR3 is 15 residues long. V was pared by 9 bases and J by 5 bases, with 22 bases between. Germline loops: CDR1 SEHNR, CDR2 FQNEAQ (reference sequence). CDR3 sequence reads: CASNPLRPAGETQYF. The CDR3, as DNA: TGTGCCAGTAACCCTCTGAGGCCGGCGGGGGAGACCCAGTACTTC.

The chain is built from TRBV9 and TRBJ1-5; possible D gene TRBD1, 5 bases. The CDR3 covers 15 residues. From germline, CDR1 is SGDLS and CDR2 YYNGEE. V lost 4 bases and J 2 bases, leaving 13 bases between the germline ends. The CDR3 loop reads CASSPLGGGNQPQHF. The CDR3 region has the DNA TGTGCCAGCAGCCCTCTGGGGGGGGGCAATCAGCCCCAGCATTTT.

The chain joins TRBV6-5 to TRBJ1-3; D unclear. Germline values: CDR1 MNHEY, CDR2 SVGAGI. Trimming cost V 5 bases and J 0 bases, with 5 bases left between them. This CDR3 contains 13 residues. The CDR3 region has the DNA TGTGCCAGCAGTCCTAGCTCTGGAAACACCATATATTTT. Translation gives CASSPSSGNTIYF.

This chain joins TRBV6-6 and TRBJ1-2, with TRBD1 matching 8 bases. Germline V gene data show CDR1 as MNHNY and CDR2 as SVGAGI (reference sequence). The CDR3 is made up of 15 amino acids. V lost 6 bases, J lost 2 bases, and 8 bases stayed unmatched. This CDR3 reads CASRIGQGKNYGYTF. As DNA, the CDR3 is TGTGCCAGCAGAATCGGACAGGGAAAGAACTATGGCTACACCTTC.